The 5 T cell receptor beta chains reported below all come from one sample, sequenced in a study of cytomegalovirus exposure and HLA in healthy donors. In the PCR, 60 Vbeta and 13 Jbeta primers were used. Only in-frame clones appear in the TCRdb table, and some are missing; sequencing was by immunoSEQ multiplex PCR. The repertoire includes about 140,000 clones, 73% of them detected once, and over 1% sits in the top ten. The sequenced material came from PBMCs. All receptors derive from a woman aged 40 to 50 in good health and CMV-seronegative.

The chain joins TRBV9 to TRBJ1-1; D not resolved. Germline V gives CDR1 SGDLS, CDR2 YYNGEE. Between the trimmed V and J ends, which lost 2 bases and 0 bases, there was a span of 11 bases. This CDR3 contains 15 residues. The CDR3 region has the DNA TGTGCCAGCAGCGTTCATGGCGGGTTGAACACTGAAGCTTTCTTT. Translating gives CASSVHGGLNTEAFF.

The chain combines TRBV28 with TRBJ2-2, with D perhaps TRBD1 (6 bases). Germline CDR1 is MDHEN and CDR2 is SYDVKM. CDR3 size: 16 residues. V dropped 6 bases and J dropped 8 bases, with 22 bases sitting between them. CDR3 DNA: TGTGCCAGCAGCCGTACCGGGACAAGGGGCCTGGGGGAGCTGTTTTTT. The encoded protein is CASSRTGTRGLGELFF.

This clone is classed as large. The CDR3 protein is CAISDLGGPTRDEQYF. The CDR3 DNA is TGTGCCATCAGTGACCTCGGGGGGCCTACTAGGGACGAGCAGTACTTC. The gene calls are TRBV10-3 and TRBJ2-7, with a tentative D call TRBD2 (7 bases). V was clipped by 3 bases and J by 5 bases, with 20 bases between them. This CDR3 comprises 16 residues. Germline V gene sequence: CDR1 ENHRY, CDR2 SYGVKD.

The gene calls are TRBV7-8 and TRBJ2-3; the D gene is possibly TRBD2 (6 bases). Per the germline V gene, CDR1 is SGHVS and CDR2 is FQNEAQ. The CDR3 consists of 15 residues. Trimming shortened V by 2 bases and J by 4 bases, and 13 bases separated the two germline ends. CDR3 DNA: TGTGCCAGCAGCTTATTCGGGGGAGAGCCAGATACGCAGTATTTT. Encoded protein: CASSLFGGEPDTQYF.

J is TRBJ1-1 and V is TRBV5-8, with 9 bases that match TRBD1. From germline, CDR1 is SGHTS and CDR2 YDEGEE. J lost 3 bases, V lost 5 bases, and 2 bases had no gene match. The CDR3 consists of 13 residues. The CDR3 nucleotides are TGTGCCAGCAGGGACAGGGGATACACTGAAGCTTTCTTT. It translates to CASRDRGYTEAFF.